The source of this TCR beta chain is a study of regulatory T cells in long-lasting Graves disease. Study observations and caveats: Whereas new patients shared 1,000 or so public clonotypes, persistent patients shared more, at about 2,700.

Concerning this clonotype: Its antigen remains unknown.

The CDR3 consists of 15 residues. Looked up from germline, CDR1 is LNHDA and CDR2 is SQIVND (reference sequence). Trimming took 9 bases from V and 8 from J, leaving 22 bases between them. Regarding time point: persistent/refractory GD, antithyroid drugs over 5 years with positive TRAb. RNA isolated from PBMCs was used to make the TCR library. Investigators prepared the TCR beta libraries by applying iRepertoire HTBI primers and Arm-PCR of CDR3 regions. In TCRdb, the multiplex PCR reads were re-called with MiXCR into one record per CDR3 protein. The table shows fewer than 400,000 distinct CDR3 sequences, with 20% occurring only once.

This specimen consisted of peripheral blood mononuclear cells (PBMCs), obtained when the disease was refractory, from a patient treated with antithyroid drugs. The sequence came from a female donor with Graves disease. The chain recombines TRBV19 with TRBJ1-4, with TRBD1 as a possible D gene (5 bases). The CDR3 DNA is TGTGCCAGCTACGACGGAAGGGGAATCCGAGAAAAACTGTTTTTT. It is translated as CASYDGRGIREKLFF. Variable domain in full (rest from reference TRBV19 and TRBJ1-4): DGGITQSPKYLFRKEGQNVTLSCEQNLNHDAMYWYRQDPGQGLRLIYYSQIVNDFQKGDIAEGYSVSREKKESFPLTVTSAQKNPTAFYLCASYDGRGIREKLFFGSGTQLSVL.